The rows below give T cell receptor beta chains drawn from one sample of a study of blood T cell repertoires in COVID-19. Clones were sequenced by immunoSEQ multiplex PCR, and TCRdb holds only the in-frame ones, with some missing. The sample holds some 250,000 clones, about 80% seen once. The material sequenced was peripheral blood. The receptors were gathered from a woman older than 75 with acute or convalescent COVID-19. Both conserved end residues are part of each CDR3. D genes are given only for firm matches. Clone size is given for some rows only: seen once, a few or many times, or a class if the clone is expanded.

J	V	D	size	CDR3	DNA
TRBJ2-3	TRBV4-1	.	.	CASSQDQGGPTDTQYF	TGCGCCAGCAGCCAAGATCAGGGGGGCCCCACAGATACGCAGTATTTT
TRBJ2-7	TRBV28	.	few	CASTQGSYEQYF	TGTGCCAGCACACAGGGATCCTACGAGCAGTACTTC
TRBJ1-3	TRBV19	TRBD1	.	CASRRQGSGGNTIYF	TGTGCCAGTAGACGACAGGGTTCAGGTGGAAACACCATATATTTT
TRBJ1-5	TRBV19	TRBD1	few	CASRGTGTGTQPQHF	TGTGCCAGCCGGGGGACAGGGACGGGGACTCAGCCCCAGCATTTT
TRBJ2-1	TRBV9	TRBD1	.	CASSVGQGTYNEQFF	TGTGCCAGCAGCGTAGGACAGGGAACCTACAATGAGCAGTTCTTC
TRBJ2-3	TRBV6-5	TRBD2	.	CASTLGLAETDTQYF	TGTGCCAGCACCCTGGGACTAGCGGAGACAGATACGCAGTATTTT
TRBJ1-2	TRBV5-1	.	once	CASSSQALYGYTF	TGCGCCAGCAGCTCTCAGGCCTTATATGGCTACACCTTC
TRBJ2-5	TRBV10-1	TRBD1	.	CASSEIRTGAQETQYF	TGCGCCAGCAGTGAGATCAGGACAGGGGCCCAAGAGACCCAGTACTTC
TRBJ1-1	TRBV6-5	.	.	CASGLVQDWAFF	TGTGCCAGCGGACTTGTTCAGGACTGGGCTTTCTTT
TRBJ1-2	TRBV4-1	TRBD1	.	CASSQDRGSSYGYTF	TGCGCCAGCAGCCAGGACAGGGGATCTTCCTATGGCTACACCTTC
TRBJ2-7	TRBV27	TRBD1	.	CASRADRGYNEQYF	TGTGCCAGCAGGGCCGACAGGGGGTACAACGAGCAGTACTTC
TRBJ2-5	TRBV7-9	TRBD1	.	CASSFAGTGERETQYF	TGTGCCAGCAGCTTCGCCGGGACAGGGGAGCGGGAGACCCAGTACTTC
TRBJ1-1	TRBV11-1	.	once	CASNPSGTKNTEAFF	TGTGCCAGCAACCCCTCCGGGACAAAGAACACTGAAGCTTTCTTT
TRBJ2-4	TRBV18	TRBD2	.	CASSPGTSGVLAKNIQYF	TGTGCCAGCTCACCTGGGACTAGCGGGGTCTTAGCCAAAAACATTCAGTACTTC
TRBJ1-5	TRBV27	TRBD1	.	CASSSIQGDGQPQHF	TGTGCCAGCAGTTCGATACAGGGGGATGGTCAGCCCCAGCATTTT
TRBJ1-2	TRBV19	TRBD1	.	CASRRPGQGNYGYTF	TGTGCCAGTAGGAGACCGGGACAGGGGAATTATGGCTACACCTTC
TRBJ1-2	TRBV6-4	TRBD1	.	CASNGQGNYGYTF	TGTGCCAGCAATGGACAGGGAAACTATGGCTACACCTTC
TRBJ2-3	TRBV3-1/TRBV3-2	TRBD2	.	CASSPGLAGLGQYF	TGTGCCAGCAGCCCGGGACTAGCGGGACTAGGGCAGTATTTT
TRBJ2-7	TRBV6-5	TRBD1	.	CASSRDRGAYEQYF	TGTGCCAGCTCCCGGGACAGGGGGGCCTACGAGCAGTACTTC
TRBJ1-1	TRBV29-1	.	once	CSLTRNTEAFF	TGCAGCTTAACACGGAACACTGAAGCTTTCTTT
TRBJ1-2	TRBV18	TRBD1	few	CASSPGQNYGYTF	TGTGCCAGCTCACCGGGACAGAACTATGGCTACACCTTC
TRBJ2-2	TRBV6-4	.	few	CASSAHTYTGELFF	TGTGCCAGCAGTGCGCACACCTACACCGGGGAGCTGTTTTTT
TRBJ1-4	TRBV11-2	TRBD1	.	CASSSQGYLREKLFF	TGTGCCAGCAGCTCACAGGGGTATTTACGTGAAAAACTGTTTTTT
TRBJ2-3	TRBV2	.	.	CASSDGRGADTQYF	TGTGCCAGCAGTGACGGGAGAGGGGCAGATACGCAGTATTTT
TRBJ2-2	TRBV7-9	TRBD1	.	CASSRTGTDGELFF	TGTGCCAGCAGCCGGACAGGGACAGACGGGGAGCTGTTTTTT
TRBJ2-7	TRBV6-1	.	.	CASSEAFYEQYF	TGTGCCAGCAGTGAGGCTTTCTACGAGCAGTACTTC
TRBJ1-1	TRBV6-4	.	once	CASSVPSVGANTEAFF	TGTGCCAGCAGTGTCCCTTCGGTGGGGGCGAACACTGAAGCTTTCTTT
TRBJ2-5	TRBV27	.	once	CASSLYRAAGQETQYF	TGTGCCAGCAGTTTGTATAGGGCCGCGGGGCAAGAGACCCAGTACTTC
TRBJ1-5	TRBV19	TRBD1	few	CASSARQGRALDQPQHF	TGTGCCAGTAGTGCAAGACAGGGGAGAGCACTAGATCAGCCCCAGCATTTT
TRBJ2-3	TRBV2	TRBD1	.	CASSDGQGGRAITDTQYF	TGTGCCAGCAGTGACGGACAGGGCGGCCGCGCAATCACAGATACGCAGTATTTT
TRBJ2-1	TRBV5-1	TRBD2	.	CASSTGTSGYNEQFF	TGCGCCAGCAGCACCGGGACTAGCGGTTACAATGAGCAGTTCTTC